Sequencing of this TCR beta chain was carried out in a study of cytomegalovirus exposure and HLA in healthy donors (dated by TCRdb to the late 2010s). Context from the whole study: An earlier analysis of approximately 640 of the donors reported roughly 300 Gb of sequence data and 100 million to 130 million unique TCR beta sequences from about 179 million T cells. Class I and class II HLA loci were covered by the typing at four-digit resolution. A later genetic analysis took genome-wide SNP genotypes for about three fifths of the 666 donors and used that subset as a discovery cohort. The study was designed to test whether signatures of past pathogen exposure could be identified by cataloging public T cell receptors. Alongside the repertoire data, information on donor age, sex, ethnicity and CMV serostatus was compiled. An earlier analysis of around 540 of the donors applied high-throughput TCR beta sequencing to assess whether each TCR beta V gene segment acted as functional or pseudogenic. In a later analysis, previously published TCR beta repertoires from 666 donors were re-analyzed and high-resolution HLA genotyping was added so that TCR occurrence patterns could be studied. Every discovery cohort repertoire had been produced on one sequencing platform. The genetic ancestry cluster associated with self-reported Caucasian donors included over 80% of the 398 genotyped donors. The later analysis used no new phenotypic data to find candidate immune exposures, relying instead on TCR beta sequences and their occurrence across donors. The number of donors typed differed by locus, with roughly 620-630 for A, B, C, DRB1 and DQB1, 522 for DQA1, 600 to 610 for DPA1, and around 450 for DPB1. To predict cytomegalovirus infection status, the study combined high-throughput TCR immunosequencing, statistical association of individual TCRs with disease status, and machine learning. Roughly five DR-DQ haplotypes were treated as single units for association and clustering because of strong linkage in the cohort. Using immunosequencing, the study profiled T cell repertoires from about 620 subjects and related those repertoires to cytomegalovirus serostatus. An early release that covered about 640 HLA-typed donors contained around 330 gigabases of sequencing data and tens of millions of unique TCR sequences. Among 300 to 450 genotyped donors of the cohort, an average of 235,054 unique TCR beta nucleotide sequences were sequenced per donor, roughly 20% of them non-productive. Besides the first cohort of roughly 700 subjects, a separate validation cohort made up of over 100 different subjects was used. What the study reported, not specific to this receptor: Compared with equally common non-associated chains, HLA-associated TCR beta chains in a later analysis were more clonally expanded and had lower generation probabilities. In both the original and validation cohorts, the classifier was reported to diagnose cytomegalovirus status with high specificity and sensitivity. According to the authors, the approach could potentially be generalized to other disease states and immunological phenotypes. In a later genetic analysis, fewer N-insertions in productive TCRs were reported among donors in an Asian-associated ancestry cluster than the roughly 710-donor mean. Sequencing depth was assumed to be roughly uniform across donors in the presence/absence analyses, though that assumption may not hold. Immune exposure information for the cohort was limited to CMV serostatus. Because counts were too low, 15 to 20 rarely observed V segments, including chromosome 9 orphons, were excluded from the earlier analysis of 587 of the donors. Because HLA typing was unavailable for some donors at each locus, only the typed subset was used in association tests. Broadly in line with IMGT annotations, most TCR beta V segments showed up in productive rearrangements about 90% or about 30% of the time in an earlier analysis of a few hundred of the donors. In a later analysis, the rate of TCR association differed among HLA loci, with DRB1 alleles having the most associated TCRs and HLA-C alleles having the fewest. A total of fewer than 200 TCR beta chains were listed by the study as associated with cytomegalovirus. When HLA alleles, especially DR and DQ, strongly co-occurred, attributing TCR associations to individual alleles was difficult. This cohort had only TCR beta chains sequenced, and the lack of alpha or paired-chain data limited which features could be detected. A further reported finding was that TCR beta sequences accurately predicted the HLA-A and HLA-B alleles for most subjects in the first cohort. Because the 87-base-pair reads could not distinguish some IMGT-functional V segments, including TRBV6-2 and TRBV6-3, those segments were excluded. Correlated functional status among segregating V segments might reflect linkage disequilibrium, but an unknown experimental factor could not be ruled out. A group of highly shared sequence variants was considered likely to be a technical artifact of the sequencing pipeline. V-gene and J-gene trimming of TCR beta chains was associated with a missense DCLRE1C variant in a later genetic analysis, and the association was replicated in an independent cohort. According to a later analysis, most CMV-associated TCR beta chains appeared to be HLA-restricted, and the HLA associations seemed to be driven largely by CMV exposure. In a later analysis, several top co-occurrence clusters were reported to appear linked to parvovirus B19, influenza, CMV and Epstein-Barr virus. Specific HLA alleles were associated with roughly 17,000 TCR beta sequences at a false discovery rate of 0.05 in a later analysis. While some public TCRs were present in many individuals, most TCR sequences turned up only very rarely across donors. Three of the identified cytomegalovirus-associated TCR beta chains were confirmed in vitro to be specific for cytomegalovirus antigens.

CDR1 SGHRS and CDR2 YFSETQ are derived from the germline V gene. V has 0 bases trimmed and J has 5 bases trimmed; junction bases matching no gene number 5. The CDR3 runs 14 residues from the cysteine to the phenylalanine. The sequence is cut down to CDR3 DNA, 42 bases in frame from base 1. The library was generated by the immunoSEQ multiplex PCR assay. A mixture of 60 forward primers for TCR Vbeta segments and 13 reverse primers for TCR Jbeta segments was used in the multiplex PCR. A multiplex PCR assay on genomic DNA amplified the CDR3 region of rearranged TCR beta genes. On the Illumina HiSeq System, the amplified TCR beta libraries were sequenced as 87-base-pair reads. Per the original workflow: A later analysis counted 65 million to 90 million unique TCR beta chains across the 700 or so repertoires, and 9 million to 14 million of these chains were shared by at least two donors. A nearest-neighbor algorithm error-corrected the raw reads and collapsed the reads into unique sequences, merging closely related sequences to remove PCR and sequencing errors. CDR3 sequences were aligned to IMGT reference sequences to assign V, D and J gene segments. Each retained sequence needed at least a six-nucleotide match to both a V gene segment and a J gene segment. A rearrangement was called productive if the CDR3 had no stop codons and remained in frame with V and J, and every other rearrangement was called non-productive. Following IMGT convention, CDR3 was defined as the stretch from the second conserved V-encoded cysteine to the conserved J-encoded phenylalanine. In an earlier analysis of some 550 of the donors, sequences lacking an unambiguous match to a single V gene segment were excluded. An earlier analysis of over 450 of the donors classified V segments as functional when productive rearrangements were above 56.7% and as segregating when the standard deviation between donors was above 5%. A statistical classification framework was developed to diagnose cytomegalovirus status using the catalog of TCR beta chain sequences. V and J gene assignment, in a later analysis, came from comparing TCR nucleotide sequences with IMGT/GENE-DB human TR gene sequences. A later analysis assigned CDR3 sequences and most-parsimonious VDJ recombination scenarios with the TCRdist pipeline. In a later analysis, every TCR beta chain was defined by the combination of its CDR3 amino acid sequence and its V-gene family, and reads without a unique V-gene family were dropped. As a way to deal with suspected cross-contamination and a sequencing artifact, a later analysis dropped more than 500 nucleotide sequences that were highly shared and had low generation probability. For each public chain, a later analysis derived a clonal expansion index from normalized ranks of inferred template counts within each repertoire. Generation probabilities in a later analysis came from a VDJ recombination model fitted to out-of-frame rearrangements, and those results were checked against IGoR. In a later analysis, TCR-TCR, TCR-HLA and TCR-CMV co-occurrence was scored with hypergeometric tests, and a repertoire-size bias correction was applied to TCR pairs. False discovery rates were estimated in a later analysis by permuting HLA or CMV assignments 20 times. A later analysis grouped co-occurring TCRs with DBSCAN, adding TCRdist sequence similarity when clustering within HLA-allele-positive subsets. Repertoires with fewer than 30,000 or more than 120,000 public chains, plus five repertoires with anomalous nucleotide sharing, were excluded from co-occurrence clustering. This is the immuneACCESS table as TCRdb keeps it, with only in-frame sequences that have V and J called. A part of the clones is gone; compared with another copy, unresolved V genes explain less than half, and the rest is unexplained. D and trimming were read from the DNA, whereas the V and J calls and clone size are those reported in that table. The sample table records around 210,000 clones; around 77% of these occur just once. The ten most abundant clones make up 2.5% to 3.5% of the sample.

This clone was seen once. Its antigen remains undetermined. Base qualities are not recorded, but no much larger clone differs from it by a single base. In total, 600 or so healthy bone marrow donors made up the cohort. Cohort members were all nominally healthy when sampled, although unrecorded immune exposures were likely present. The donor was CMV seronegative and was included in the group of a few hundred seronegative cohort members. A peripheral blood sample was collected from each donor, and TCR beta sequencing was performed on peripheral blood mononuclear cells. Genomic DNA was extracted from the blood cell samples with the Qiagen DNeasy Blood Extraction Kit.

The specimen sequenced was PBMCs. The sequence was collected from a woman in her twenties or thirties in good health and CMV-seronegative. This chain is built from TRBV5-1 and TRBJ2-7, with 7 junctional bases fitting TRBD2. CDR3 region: CASSLVGGSNEQYF. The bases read TGCGCCAGCAGCTTGGTCGGCGGGAGCAACGAGCAGTACTTC.